The 26 T cell receptor beta chains below come from one sample, sequenced in a study of identical twins (dated by TCRdb to 2016 to 2018). Libraries were constructed by 5' RACE. Sequencing instrument: Illumina HiSeq 2000. TCRdb cleaned the public reads at Q25 with fastp, built clones with MiXCR and kept in-frame beta chains. When rows share a CDR3 protein, they turn into one entry using the most common DNA and genes. Across this sample there are under 250,000 distinct CDR3 sequences, with around 6.8% seen only once. The ten biggest clones cover 1.9% of the sample. This sample was also put to use in a study of yellow fever vaccine responses in identical twins.

Sequencing was performed on memory (CD45RO+) T cells sorted from blood. This specimen's cell subset or site label, per the study, means: CD45RO+ enriched T cells. Source of these receptors: a woman aged 18 to 35 in good health.

This clonotype was recorded at least ten times. The V gene is TRBV4-3, the J gene TRBJ2-1, with a weak D call TRBD2 (5 bases). The CDR3 runs 15 residues. The ends were cut back, 1 base at V and 2 bases at J, with 9 bases in the middle. Germline CDR1 is LGHNA and CDR2 is YSLEER. The CDR3 DNA sequence: TGCGCCAGCAGCCAAGGGGTAGCGCCCTACAATGAGCAGTTCTTC. It encodes CASSQGVAPYNEQFF.

This clonotype was counted many times. DNA of the CDR3: TGCAGCGCCGGTAGAGTAGATACGCAGTATTTT. Amino acids: CSAGRVDTQYF. The chain combines TRBV29-1 with TRBJ2-3; no firm D call. CDR1 and CDR2 (germline): SQVTM, ANQGSEA. This CDR3 is built from 11 residues. V lost 7 bases, J lost 5 bases, and 10 bases lay in between.

The V and J genes are TRBV6-2 or TRBV6-3 and TRBJ2-4; 8 bases are a match to TRBD1. J gave up 9 bases and V 6 bases, and 10 bases lay outside the gene matches. The CDR3 contains 14 residues. Germline-derived CDR1 and CDR2 are MNHEY and SVGEGT. The CDR3 sequence: CASRTGAEIGIQYF. The CDR3 DNA reads as TGTGCCAGCAGGACAGGGGCCGAAATTGGCATTCAGTACTTC.

This clonotype was seen only a few times. The CDR3 nucleotides are TGTGCCAGCAGTTTTCGGGGTGGGACTAGCGGGAGGGGGGGGCACAATGAGCAGTTCTTC. Protein sequence: CASSFRGGTSGRGGHNEQFF. The chain uses TRBV27 and TRBJ2-1; the match to TRBD2 covers 16 bases. Germline lookup yields CDR1 MNHEY and CDR2 SMNVEV (reference sequence). The CDR3 is made up of 20 amino acids. The ends lost 3 bases at V and 5 bases at J; junction bases unmatched: 13.

The V and J genes are TRBV7-2 and TRBJ2-2; D gene ambiguous. The CDR3 runs to 16 residues. V lost 4 bases and J 8 bases, leaving 20 bases between the germline ends. In germline, CDR1 is SGHTA, CDR2 FQGNSA. The CDR3 region is CASSSPGSSLVGELFF. The CDR3 DNA reads as TGTGCCAGCAGCTCCCCGGGCTCCTCCCTTGTGGGGGAGCTGTTTTTT. Combining the CDR3 with reference TRBV7-2 and TRBJ2-2 gives the whole variable domain GAGVSQSPSNKVTEKGKDVELRCDPISGHTALYWYRQSLGQGLEFLIYFQGNSAPDKSGLPSDRFSAERTGGSVSTLTIQRTQQEDSAVYLCASSSPGSSLVGELFFGEGSRLTVL.

The sample holds many counts of this clonotype. The rearrangement links TRBV7-2 to TRBJ2-7; tentative D call: TRBD2 (5 bases). This CDR3 is 15 amino acids long. The V end lost 5 bases, the J end lost 3 bases, and 17 bases lay between the germline ends. Germline assignment: CDR1 SGHTA and CDR2 FQGNSA. CDR3 in amino acids: CASSLRPGWNYEQYF. CDR3 sequence (DNA): TGTGCCAGCAGCCTCCGCCCGGGATGGAACTACGAGCAGTACTTC.

This clonotype was found many times. V gene TRBV11-2 combines with J gene TRBJ2-7; TRBD1 aligns across 7 bases. V gave up 6 bases and J gave up 7 bases; unmatched junction bases: 9. CDR3 length: 13 residues. CDR1 is SGHAT, CDR2 FQNNGV, per germline. The CDR3 DNA reads as TGTGCCAGCAGACCCGACAGGGCTACGGAGCAGTACTTC. Protein: CASRPDRATEQYF.

The table lists this clonotype with many counts. V and J are TRBV20-1 and TRBJ2-1, with 8 bases identical to TRBD2. The CDR3 has 13 amino acids. V lost 3 bases to trimming and J lost 7 bases; unmatched junction nucleotides: 5. Germline V CDR1 and CDR2: DFQATT, SNEGSKA (reference sequence). The CDR3 nucleotides are TGCAGTGCTAGTGGGACTAGTGGGAATGAGCAGTTCTTC. Amino acid sequence: CSASGTSGNEQFF.

The CDR3 protein is CASNRGSNTGELFF. In DNA, the CDR3 is TGTGCCAGCAACAGGGGGTCGAACACCGGGGAGCTGTTTTTT. The V and J genes are TRBV28 and TRBJ2-2, with TRBD1 matching 8 bases. The CDR3 extends over 14 amino acids. After removal of 7 bases from V and 0 bases from J, the junction contained 1 base not matched to a gene. In germline, CDR1 is MDHEN, CDR2 SYDVKM.

This clonotype has just a few counts. The chain uses TRBV27 and TRBJ1-2; D ambiguous. With 4 bases removed from V and 2 bases from J, the gap between germline ends came to 5 bases. This CDR3 comprises 12 residues. Germline CDR1 and CDR2: MNHEY and SMNVEV (reference sequence). CDR3 residues: CASSSQNYGYTF. DNA of the CDR3: TGTGCCAGCAGTTCCCAGAACTATGGCTACACCTTC.

This clonotype was observed at least ten times. This chain uses TRBV5-1 with TRBJ2-3; tentative D call: TRBD2 (7 bases). This CDR3 is 14 amino acids long. V was shortened by 4 bases and J by 4 bases, with 13 bases between the two germline ends. Germline CDR1 is SGHRS and CDR2 is YFSETQ. The CDR3 spells CASSPWGGPDTQYF. The CDR3 DNA reads as TGCGCCAGCAGCCCCTGGGGGGGCCCAGATACGCAGTATTTT.

There are many counts of this clonotype. The V and J genes are TRBV7-9 and TRBJ2-3; 9 bases match TRBD2. Germline loops: CDR1 SEHNR, CDR2 FQNEAQ (reference sequence). The CDR3 is made up of 16 amino acids. Trimming at V came to 1 base and at J to 2 bases, leaving 4 bases not matched to a gene. In DNA, the CDR3 is TGTGCCAGCAGCTTAGGTGCTAGCGGGATCACAGATACGCAGTATTTT. Translating it yields CASSLGASGITDTQYF.

This clonotype has more than one count but fewer than ten. The V call is TRBV28, the J call TRBJ1-1; no clear D. This CDR3 has 14 amino acids. The germline V gene encodes CDR1 MDHEN and CDR2 SYDVKM. V lost 8 bases, J lost 5 bases, and 18 bases lay in between. In nucleotides, the CDR3 is TGTGCCAGCTTCCCCGTCCTTGGGCAGACTGAAGCTTTCTTT. Amino acid sequence: CASFPVLGQTEAFF.

This clonotype was seen at least ten times. Written as DNA, the CDR3 is TGTGCCAGCAGCCCTAAGCCCCAGAGCAGCGGGGGGGCTACAATGGTTTATACCGGGGAGCTGTTTTTT. It codes for CASSPKPQSSGGATMVYTGELFF. The genes are TRBV7-8 and TRBJ2-2, with 10 bases fitting TRBD2. Losses at the gene ends were 5 bases for V and 5 bases for J; bases not matched to a gene: 29. Germline CDR1 is SGHVS and CDR2 is FQNEAQ. The CDR3 is made up of 23 amino acids.

This clonotype turned up a few times. This chain joins TRBV5-1 and TRBJ2-3; 10 bases map to TRBD1. The CDR3 is 14 residues long. Germline assignment: CDR1 SGHRS and CDR2 YFSETQ. V was clipped by 5 bases and J by 3 bases; unmatched bases: 3. The CDR3: CASRGQGSTDTQYF. The CDR3 DNA reads TGCGCCAGCAGGGGACAGGGGAGTACAGATACGCAGTATTTT.

This clonotype was observed many times. The chain is built from TRBV5-1 and TRBJ2-1, with 15 bases that match TRBD2. V was pared by 0 bases and J by 1 base, with 2 bases of the junction left unmatched. CDR1 and CDR2 from the germline V gene are SGHRS and YFSETQ. The CDR3 covers 18 residues. The DNA of the CDR3 is TGCGCCAGCAGCTTGGTAGGGACTAGCGGGGGGTCCTACAATGAGCAGTTCTTC. Amino acid sequence: CASSLVGTSGGSYNEQFF. The whole variable domain, remainder taken from reference TRBV5-1 and TRBJ2-1, is KAGVTQTPRYLIKTRGQQVTLSCSPISGHRSVSWYQQTPGQGLQFLFEYFSETQRNKGNFPGRFSGRQFSNSRSEMNVSTLELGDSALYLCASSLVGTSGGSYNEQFFGPGTRLTVL.

The table lists this clonotype with many counts. The chain couples TRBV6-2 or TRBV6-3 to TRBJ2-1, with D uncertain. The CDR3 length is 17 residues. V was pared by 5 bases and J by 3 bases, with 20 bases between. CDR1 and CDR2 from the germline V gene are MNHEY and SVGEGT. The CDR3 sequence: CASSDPGDFLLYNEQFF. The CDR3 DNA reads TGTGCCAGCAGTGACCCGGGTGACTTCCTACTCTACAATGAGCAGTTCTTC.

CDR3 coding DNA: TGTGCCAGCAGTTTGTCCGGACAGGGTGCCTATGGCTACACCTTC. Protein product: CASSLSGQGAYGYTF. The V call is TRBV28, the J call TRBJ1-2, with TRBD1 identical over 8 bases. The V gene's germline CDR1 is MDHEN and CDR2 SYDVKM. The CDR3 runs to 15 residues. V dropped 3 bases and J dropped 4; count of bases not matched to a gene: 7.

A few counts support this clonotype. CDR3 protein: CASSPQAGGLGGEQFF. Here the CDR3 DNA reads TGTGCCAGCAGCCCCCAAGCGGGAGGGCTGGGGGGTGAGCAGTTCTTC. This rearrangement joins TRBV5-6 to TRBJ2-1, with 10 bases lining up with TRBD2. The V gene's germline CDR1 is SGHDT and CDR2 YYEEEE. The trim removed 4 bases at V and 9 bases at J, leaving 13 bases unmatched. The CDR3 has 16 residues.

The chain has TRBV24-1 and TRBJ2-3, with 8 bases identical to TRBD2. V gave up 7 bases and J gave up 0 bases; unmatched junction bases: 5. CDR1 is KGHDR and CDR2 is SFDVKD in the germline V gene. CDR3 length equals 15 residues. CDR3 nucleotides: TGTGCCACCAGCCCAGCGGGGGCTAGCACAGATACGCAGTATTTT. This codes for CATSPAGASTDTQYF.

This clonotype was detected a few times. The chain joins TRBV29-1 to TRBJ2-3; 7 nucleotides agree with TRBD1. CDR1 and CDR2 from the germline V gene are SQVTM and ANQGSEA. Trimming at V came to 5 bases and at J to 0 bases, leaving 8 bases not matched to a gene. CDR3 length equals 15 residues. The CDR3 reads CSVKGTATSTDTQYF. The CDR3 DNA reads TGCAGCGTTAAGGGGACAGCAACTAGCACAGATACGCAGTATTTT.

This clonotype has a count of ten or more. The V and J genes are TRBV20-1 and TRBJ2-6; D is uncertain. CDR3 length: 13 amino acids. From germline, CDR1 is DFQATT and CDR2 SNEGSKA (reference sequence). V lost 5 bases to trimming and J lost 0 bases, with 5 bases between them. The CDR3 DNA follows: TGCAGTGCTCTAAACTCTGGGGCCAACGTCCTGACTTTC. This codes for CSALNSGANVLTF.

This clonotype was detected many times. The chain uses TRBV5-1 and TRBJ2-7; D assignment may be TRBD1 or TRBD2 (7 bases each). CDR3 length: 19 residues. Deletions cut 3 bases from V and 3 bases from J, with 28 bases between. Germline lookup yields CDR1 SGHRS and CDR2 YFSETQ. The CDR3 region is CASSSEHRGGVFGGYEQYF. Here the CDR3 DNA reads TGCGCCAGCAGCTCCGAACACAGGGGAGGGGTTTTTGGAGGCTACGAGCAGTACTTC.

V usage is TRBV6-2 or TRBV6-3 and J usage is TRBJ2-7; no reliable D call. V lost 6 bases and J lost 3, with 12 bases in between. CDR1 and CDR2 from the germline V gene are MNHEY and SVGEGT. This CDR3 is built from 13 residues. CDR3 region: CASSLRALYEQYF. CDR3 DNA: TGTGCCAGCAGCCTCCGGGCCCTCTACGAGCAGTACTTC.

The gene calls are TRBV2 and TRBJ2-7, with no clear D. CDR3 length: 12 residues. Trimming removed 6 bases from V and 0 bases from J, with 6 bases in between. Germline values: CDR1 SNHLY, CDR2 FYNNEI. The CDR3 nucleotides read TGTGCCAGCAGGGTTAGCTCCTACGAGCAGTACTTC. Its translation is CASRVSSYEQYF.

This clonotype was seen a handful of times. The rearrangement uses TRBV11-3 and TRBJ2-7; D may be TRBD1 or TRBD2 (5 bases each). Germline V lookup: CDR1 SGHNT, CDR2 YENEEA. Trimming removed 0 bases from V and 0 bases from J, with 9 bases in between. This CDR3 has 15 amino acids. The CDR3 loop is CASSLEGDGSYEQYF. The CDR3 nucleotides are TGTGCCAGCAGCTTAGAAGGGGACGGCTCCTACGAGCAGTACTTC. The whole variable domain, filled in from reference TRBV11-3 and TRBJ2-7, reads EAGVVQSPRYKIIEKKQPVAFWCNPISGHNTLYWYLQNLGQGPELLIRYENEEAVDDSQLPKDRFSAERLKGVDSTLKIQPAELGDSAVYLCASSLEGDGSYEQYFGPGTRLTVT.